This T cell receptor (beta chain) was sequenced for a study of blood T cell repertoires in COVID-19. The overall study: PBMCs, B-cell-depleted T cells, or T cells were the source of the cDNA or gDNA that made up the material.

Sequencing was performed with immunoSEQ multiplex PCR; in TCRdb, only in-frame clones are kept and a portion is missing. Among tens of thousands of clones listed, 80% to 95% were seen once. J lost 4 bases, V lost 6 bases, and 5 bases had no gene match. CDR1 and CDR2 from the germline V gene are MDHEN and SYDVKM. CDR3 size: 13 residues. The chain links TRBV28 to TRBJ1-2, with 7 bases fitting TRBD1. This receptor was identified in a human donor in a cohort sampled during active COVID-19. Sample: peripheral blood. Written as DNA, the CDR3 is TGTGCCAGCAGGGGGGACAGAATCTATGGCTACACCTTC. This encodes CASRGDRIYGYTF.